Reported below is one TCR beta chain. Its binding antigen is unknown. The record has no base qualities; no much larger clone is one base away. The sample belongs to a study of blood T cell repertoires in COVID-19 (dated by TCRdb to about 2020). Describing the broader study: The collaborator samples originated in the United States, Italy and Spain and spanned the acute and convalescent phases of COVID-19. The prospective study material was composed of cDNA or gDNA derived from T cells, B-cell-depleted T cells, or PBMCs. The dataset comprised deeply sampled blood TCRbeta repertoires from subjects exposed to, actively infected with, or recovered from COVID-19. The repertoires were released in a freely available public database intended as a resource for research on the immune response to SARS-CoV-2. The samples were drawn from the first 160 participants of the ongoing ImmuneRACE study and from some 1,300 subjects provided by 6 global collaborators. A de-identified subject ID, COVID-19 status, age in years and sex were almost always included in the sample metadata. HLA class I and class II types, where available, came from metadata supplied by the sample provider rather than from assay-based typing. The study at large found these results: How much clinical and demographic metadata was included differed by source and by participant, and the metadata was provided uncurated.

TCRbeta CDR3 regions were amplified from genomic DNA using the immunoSEQ Assay, a bias-controlled multiplex PCR. The authors processed their data as follows. The number of nucleated cells in each sample was estimated from the amplification of reference gene primers within the assay. To quantify the absolute abundance of each unique TCRbeta CDR3 rearrangement, sequence reads were collapsed and filtered. For each sample, productive Simpson clonality was calculated as the square root of Simpson's diversity index across productive rearrangements. Not all clones reach the TCRdb copy of this immuneACCESS table, which keeps in-frame sequences only. Checked studies attribute under half of the gap to unresolved V genes and leave the rest unexplained. V, J and clone size are those of that table, while D and trimming were read from the DNA. The sample table contains 110,000 or so clones; only one count was recorded for around nine tenths of them. The ten top clones hold under 20% of the sample.

Each collaborating institution followed its own protocols to collect whole blood in K2EDTA tubes. Collaborator samples were shipped for TCRbeta analysis as frozen whole blood, isolated PBMCs, or DNA extracted from either sample type. Looking up the germline V gene (reference sequence) yields CDR1 LNHNV and CDR2 YYDKDF. Unmatched junction bases come to 5, with V trimmed by 0 bases and J by 5 bases. From the cysteine through the phenylalanine, the CDR3 covers 15 amino acids. Of the read, only the CDR3 DNA is kept; its 45 bases are in frame from base 1. The chain links TRBV15 with TRBJ2-3; 7 bases in between match TRBD2. The sequence was obtained from a human donor with acute or convalescent COVID-19. The donor label of this sample is uncertain. Sequenced: peripheral blood. The CDR3: CATSRETSSGDTQYF. The bases are TGTGCCACCAGCAGAGAGACTAGCTCAGGAGATACGCAGTATTTT.